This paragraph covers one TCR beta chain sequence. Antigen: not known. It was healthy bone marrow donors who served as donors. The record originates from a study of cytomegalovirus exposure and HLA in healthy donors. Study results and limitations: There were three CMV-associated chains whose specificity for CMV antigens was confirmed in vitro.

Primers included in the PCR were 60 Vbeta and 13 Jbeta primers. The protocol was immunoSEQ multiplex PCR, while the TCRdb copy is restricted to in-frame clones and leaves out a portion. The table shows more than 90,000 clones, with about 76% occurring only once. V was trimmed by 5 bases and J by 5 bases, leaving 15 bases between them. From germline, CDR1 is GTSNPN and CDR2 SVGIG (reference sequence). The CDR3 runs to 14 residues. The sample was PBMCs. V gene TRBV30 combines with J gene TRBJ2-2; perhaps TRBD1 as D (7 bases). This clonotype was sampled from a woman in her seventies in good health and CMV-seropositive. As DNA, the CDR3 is TGTGCCTGGTCTCCGACAGGGAGGACCGGGGAGCTGTTTTTT. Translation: CAWSPTGRTGELFF.